This T cell receptor beta chain was recorded in a study of T cell repertoires in cytomegalovirus infection. The wider study: Epitope selection comprised recently identified HLA-C-restricted CMV epitopes and well-studied HLA-B-restricted CMV epitopes. Public TCR beta signatures provided an indication of both CMV infection and a matching HLA type.

TCRdb re-called the reads with MiXCR, one entry per CDR3 protein. This table has about 310,000 distinct CDR3 sequences, about 25% appearing once. Study findings and constraints: CMV-specific HLA-C-restricted TCR beta clonotypes dominated the ex vivo response.

This clonotype was counted at least ten times. Its antigen is as yet unknown. Trimming cost V 5 bases and J 5 bases, with 12 bases left between them. The CDR3 has 13 residues. CDR1 and CDR2 from the germline V gene are SGHVS and FQNEAQ. The starting material was cultured PBMCs, obtained from culture after CMV antigen stimulation. This TCR came from a human donor in good health (CMV status not recorded). Some clones in this sample may be carry-over from other donors' samples. This rearrangement joins TRBV7-8 to TRBJ2-5; D might be TRBD1 or TRBD2, each matching 5 bases. CDR3 residues: CASSLGTWETQYF. CDR3 nucleotide sequence: TGTGCCAGCAGCCTAGGGACCTGGGAGACCCAGTACTTC.